Presented here are 25 T cell receptor beta chains from one specimen sequenced in a study of response to subunit inactivated influenza vaccine. TCRdb reprocessed the RT-PCR reads via MiXCR and lists one record per CDR3 protein. Of about 540,000 distinct CDR3 sequences in the sample, approximately 22% were seen once. These same data were also listed under a study on T cells expressing NK-cell markers. Per that paper: Synthesis of TCR beta cDNA relied on 5'RACE template switching carrying UMIs.

The sequences come from CD4+ T cells sorted from PBMCs, collected about 13 days after vaccination. Receptors were obtained from a man in his fifties or sixties who received an inactivated influenza vaccine.

This chain links TRBV6-2 or TRBV6-3 with TRBJ2-6; D possibly corresponds to TRBD1 (5 bases). CDR3 size: 15 residues. V lost 6 bases, J lost 2 bases, and 11 bases lay in between. Germline loops: CDR1 MNHEY, CDR2 SVGEGT. CDR3 sequence (DNA): TGTGCCAGCAGAGAGGCCAGGGCTGGGGCCAACGTCCTGACTTTC. Translation gives CASREARAGANVLTF.

V is TRBV29-1 and J is TRBJ1-1; D is unclear. Trimming shortened V by 6 bases and J by 5 bases, and 7 bases separated the two germline ends. Germline CDR1 and CDR2: SQVTM and ANQGSEA. CDR3 size: 10 residues. CDR3 DNA: TGCAGCGTAATGTGGACTGAAGCTTTCTTT. It specifies CSVMWTEAFF.

This clonotype was seen repeatedly, ten times or more. The V and J genes are TRBV2 and TRBJ2-3, with 8 positions matching TRBD1. The CDR3 has 16 amino acids. The germline V gene encodes CDR1 SNHLY and CDR2 FYNNEI. V shed 5 bases and J 1 base; nucleotides not matched to a gene: 8. DNA of the CDR3: TGTGCCAGCAGTAGAGCAGGGGGCGCGGGCACAGATACGCAGTATTTT. It encodes CASSRAGGAGTDTQYF.

This sequence joins TRBV20-1 and TRBJ2-3; 7 bases line up with TRBD2. The germline V gene encodes CDR1 DFQATT and CDR2 SNEGSKA (reference sequence). V lost 0 bases, J lost 3 bases, and 3 bases stayed unmatched. This CDR3 has 14 residues. The CDR3: CSARDQRGTDTQYF. DNA of the CDR3: TGCAGTGCTAGAGATCAGCGGGGAACAGATACGCAGTATTTT.

In its sample, this clonotype was seen many times. The gene calls are TRBV28 and TRBJ2-2; D remains ambiguous. The V gene's germline CDR1 is MDHEN and CDR2 SYDVKM. This CDR3 comprises 14 residues. V dropped 3 bases and J dropped 6 bases, with 11 bases sitting between them. CDR3 loop: CASSLNHRAGELFF. The CDR3 region has the DNA TGTGCCAGCAGTTTGAATCACCGAGCCGGGGAGCTGTTTTTT.

The chain uses TRBV20-1 and TRBJ2-3; 11 nucleotides line up with TRBD1. V shed 5 bases, J shed 3 bases, and the junction held 4 bases outside the gene matches. Germline assignment: CDR1 DFQATT and CDR2 SNEGSKA (reference sequence). CDR3 length: 14 amino acids. CDR3 bases: TGCAGTGCTTACGGACAGGGGGCTACAGATACGCAGTATTTT. Protein product: CSAYGQGATDTQYF.

The chain couples TRBV19 to TRBJ2-1, with 9 bases aligning to TRBD1. CDR1 is LNHDA and CDR2 is SQIVND in the germline V gene (reference sequence). Trimming took 8 bases from V and 7 from J; bases not matched to a gene: 9. The CDR3 extends over 14 amino acids. As DNA, the CDR3 is TGTGCCAGTCAGGACAGGGGTAAAATTAATGAGCAGTTCTTC. Protein sequence: CASQDRGKINEQFF.

A few counts support this clonotype. The chain links TRBV7-2 to TRBJ2-7, with a tentative D call TRBD1 (6 bases). Germline V gene lookup returns CDR1 SGHTA and CDR2 FQGNSA. The V gene lost 2 bases and the J gene lost 5 bases, with 10 bases spanning the gap. This CDR3 contains 13 residues. Here the CDR3 DNA reads TGTGCCAGCAGCTTATCAGGGGCCCACGAGCAGTACTTC. It encodes CASSLSGAHEQYF.

This clonotype has a handful of counts. J is TRBJ2-1 and V is TRBV29-1; 9 nucleotides agree with TRBD2. Germline CDR1 reads SQVTM; CDR2 reads ANQGSEA. The CDR3 has 15 residues. The ends lost 6 bases at V and 2 bases at J; junction bases unmatched: 8. CDR3 sequence reads: CSVGGLAGPYNEQFF. Written as DNA, the CDR3 is TGCAGCGTCGGAGGTCTAGCGGGGCCCTACAATGAGCAGTTCTTC.

This chain uses TRBV20-1 with TRBJ1-6; 7 bases are a match to TRBD1. Trimming took 0 bases from V and 7 from J; bases not matched to a gene: 6. CDR1 is DFQATT and CDR2 is SNEGSKA in the germline V gene (reference sequence). The CDR3 has 15 residues. The CDR3 region is CSARETGTENSPLHF. CDR3 DNA: TGCAGTGCTAGAGAAACCGGGACAGAGAATTCACCCCTCCACTTT.

In this sample, this clonotype turned up a few times. This chain uses TRBV7-6 with TRBJ2-7, with TRBD1 matching over 11 bases. The V gene's germline CDR1 is SGHVS and CDR2 FNYEAQ. V dropped 1 base and J dropped 5; count of bases not matched to a gene: 10. This CDR3 spans 17 amino acids. The CDR3 loop is CASSLESGQGGNNEQYF. The CDR3 DNA reads as TGTGCCAGCAGCTTAGAGTCGGGACAGGGGGGCAACAACGAGCAGTACTTC.

This chain uses TRBV3-1 with TRBJ2-7; possibly TRBD1 or TRBD2 for D (6 bases each). The germline V and J ends were trimmed by 2 bases and 3 bases, with 11 bases remaining between them. Germline V gives CDR1 LGHDT, CDR2 YNNKEL (reference sequence). The CDR3 contains 14 residues. The CDR3 DNA sequence: TGTGCCAGCAGCCAACCGGGGGCGAGCTACGAGCAGTACTTC. This codes for CASSQPGASYEQYF.

A few counts support this clonotype. The chain has TRBV4-1 and TRBJ1-4; 7 bases match TRBD1. Germline V gene lookup returns CDR1 MGHRA and CDR2 YSYEKL. V lost 2 bases and J lost 0; bases outside the gene matches: 6. The CDR3 has 17 amino acids. CDR3 loop: CASSQTGAGATNEKLFF. For the CDR3, the DNA is TGCGCCAGCAGCCAAACAGGGGCAGGAGCAACTAATGAAAAACTGTTTTTT.

This clonotype was detected a few times. The chain combines TRBV11-2 with TRBJ2-1; D is tentatively TRBD1 or TRBD2 (5 bases each). V was pared by 3 bases and J by 0 bases, with 24 bases between. This CDR3 region has 20 residues. Germline V CDR1 and CDR2: SGHAT, FQNNGV. As DNA, the CDR3 is TGTGCCAGCAGCTTGATTGCCGGGGCCAAACGGATTAGCTCCTACAATGAGCAGTTCTTC. As protein: CASSLIAGAKRISSYNEQFF.

This clonotype was detected a few times. J is TRBJ2-5 and V is TRBV11-2; weak D call: TRBD1 (5 bases). The V end was cut by 0 bases, the J end by 6 bases, with 8 bases between. Germline-derived CDR1 and CDR2 are SGHAT and FQNNGV. The CDR3 loop spans 13 amino acids. CDR3 in DNA: TGTGCCAGCAGCTTAGACAGGGTAAAGACCCAGTACTTC. Amino acids: CASSLDRVKTQYF.

As concerns this clonotype: At one end the junction does not follow the germline gene, possibly because of a read error. This chain connects TRBV20-1 to TRBJ2-3; weak D call: TRBD2 (6 bases). This CDR3 spans 14 amino acids. The V gene's germline CDR1 is DFQATT and CDR2 SNEGSKA (reference sequence). Written as DNA, the CDR3 is TGCAGTGCTAGAGTGGGACGACTAGTAGATCCGCAGTATTTT. Its protein product is CSARVGRLVDPQYF.

This clonotype appeared once. One end of the junction fails to match germline, which may point to a read error. The chain uses TRBV20-1 and TRBJ1-4; 8 bases are shared with TRBD1. Per the germline V gene, CDR1 is DFQATT and CDR2 is SNEGSKA (reference sequence). The CDR3 has 13 residues. CDR3 protein: CSARYQGAEKLLF. The CDR3 bases are TGCAGTGCTAGATATCAGGGGGCTGAAAAACTGCTTTTT.

J is TRBJ2-5 and V is TRBV11-2; a weak D match, TRBD2 (7 bases). Germline V gene data show CDR1 as SGHAT and CDR2 as FQNNGV. V lost 1 base and J lost 1, with 10 bases in between. The CDR3 sequence is 15 residues long. This CDR3 reads CASSLVGGVQETQYF. The CDR3 DNA is TGTGCCAGCAGCTTAGTAGGGGGGGTCCAAGAGACCCAGTACTTC.

The CDR3 here is CASSPRDLRGLLSGLTSYEQYF. The DNA of the CDR3 is TGTGCCAGCAGCCCCCGGGACCTCCGTGGGCTACTTAGCGGGCTTACTTCCTACGAGCAGTACTTC. V and J are TRBV4-2 and TRBJ2-7; 7 bases align to TRBD2. Germline lookup yields CDR1 LGHNA and CDR2 YNFKEQ. The V and J ends lost 4 bases and 1 base, in that order; junction bases with no gene match: 28. This CDR3 contains 22 residues.

The chain has TRBV6-1 and TRBJ1-1; D is perhaps TRBD1 (5 bases). Germline V CDR1 and CDR2: MNHNS, SASEGT. CDR3 size: 14 residues. Trimming pared 1 base from V and 5 bases from J, leaving 11 bases between. CDR3 nucleotide sequence: TGTGCCAGCAGTGAAGTTGGGGGGAAGACTGAAGCTTTCTTT. This codes for CASSEVGGKTEAFF.

The V call is TRBV20-1, the J call TRBJ2-5; TRBD2 is a possible D gene (6 bases). CDR1 and CDR2 (germline): DFQATT, SNEGSKA (reference sequence). The germline V and J ends were trimmed by 3 bases and 6 bases, with 11 bases remaining between them. The CDR3 is 12 residues long. The CDR3 loop is CSARTAGQTQYF. DNA for the CDR3: TGCAGTGCTAGGACTGCGGGGCAGACCCAGTACTTC.

In this sample, this clonotype turned up a few times. This chain connects TRBV7-2 to TRBJ2-1; D might be TRBD2 (5 bases). The V gene lost 5 bases and the J gene lost 3 bases, with 14 bases spanning the gap. The CDR3 runs 15 residues. Germline loops: CDR1 SGHTA, CDR2 FQGNSA. CDR3: CASSAGLNLYNEQFF. CDR3 nucleotide sequence: TGTGCCAGCAGCGCCGGACTGAACCTCTACAATGAGCAGTTCTTC.

The chain couples TRBV15 to TRBJ1-2; no reliable D call. The germline V gene encodes CDR1 LNHNV and CDR2 YYDKDF (reference sequence). The CDR3 runs to 15 residues. V lost 3 bases and J 3 bases, leaving 14 bases between the germline ends. CDR3 sequence (DNA): TGTGCCACCAGCAGTACGACGGAAACGGACTATGGCTACACCTTC. Its protein product is CATSSTTETDYGYTF. Together with reference TRBV15 and TRBJ1-2, the CDR3 gives the full variable domain: DAMVIQNPRYQVTQFGKPVTLSCSQTLNHNVMYWYQQKSSQAPKLLFHYYDKDFNNEADTPDNFQSRRPNTSFCFLDIRSPGLGDTAMYLCATSSTTETDYGYTFGSGTRLTVV.

The V call is TRBV28, the J call TRBJ2-7, with TRBD2 matching 7 bases. The CDR3 has 14 amino acids. Germline V lookup: CDR1 MDHEN, CDR2 SYDVKM. J gave up 2 bases and V 6 bases, and 7 bases lay outside the gene matches. The DNA of the CDR3 is TGTGCCAGCAGACCAGGGACTAACCCCTACGAGCAGTACTTC. Protein product: CASRPGTNPYEQYF.

This sequence joins TRBV6-2 or TRBV6-3 and TRBJ2-5; TRBD2 matches at 9 bases. Germline V gene sequence: CDR1 MNHEY, CDR2 SVGEGT. The CDR3 contains 15 residues. After removal of 3 bases from V and 1 base from J, the junction contained 3 bases not matched to a gene. The CDR3 is CASSYQRGAQETQYF. The CDR3 nucleotides read TGTGCCAGCAGTTATCAGCGGGGGGCCCAAGAGACCCAGTACTTC.